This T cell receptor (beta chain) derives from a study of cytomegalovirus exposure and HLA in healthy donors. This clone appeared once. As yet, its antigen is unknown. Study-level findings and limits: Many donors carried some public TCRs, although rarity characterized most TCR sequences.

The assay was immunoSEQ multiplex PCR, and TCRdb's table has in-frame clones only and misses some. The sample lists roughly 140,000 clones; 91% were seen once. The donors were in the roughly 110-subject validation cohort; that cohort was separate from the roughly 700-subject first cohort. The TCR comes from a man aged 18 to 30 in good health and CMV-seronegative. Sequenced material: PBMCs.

DNA of the CDR3: TGTGCCAGCAGCTGGACAGGGGGCGCGAATGGCTACACCTTC. This translates into CASSWTGGANGYTF. This sequence joins TRBV2 and TRBJ1-2; 11 nucleotides match TRBD1. From germline, CDR1 is SNHLY and CDR2 FYNNEI. Losses at the gene ends were 6 bases for V and 6 bases for J; bases not matched to a gene: 6. The CDR3 is made up of 14 amino acids.